The TCR beta chain described here comes from a study of T cells in Graves' hyperthyroidism and ophthalmopathy. Study observations and caveats: A model of 13 V-J pairs discriminated ophthalmopathy from stable hyperthyroidism. The model forecast ophthalmopathy, anticipating it by a median roughly 6.3 months before onset.

Authors of the study amplified TCR beta CDR3 regions from RNA transcripts. When the TCR CDR3 underwent first-round RT-PCR, the HTBI primer set was used. From the multiplex PCR reads, TCRdb called clonotypes with MiXCR, one entry per CDR3 protein. Among some 250,000 distinct CDR3 sequences listed, around 15% were seen once. The V gene's germline CDR1 is MDHEN and CDR2 SYDVKM. CDR3 length equals 13 residues. Trimming removed 8 bases at V and 6 bases at J, with 17 bases between. The sample holds many counts of this clonotype. What it binds is not known. Sequenced: blood. The TCR comes from a woman aged 50 to 60 with Graves' hyperthyroidism that later progressed to Graves' ophthalmopathy. V usage is TRBV28 and J usage is TRBJ2-7; D is possibly TRBD1 or TRBD2 (5 bases each). CDR3 sequence (DNA): TGTGCCAGCGGGACCTCGCTCTTACGCGAGCAGTACTTC. This gives the protein CASGTSLLREQYF.